The 16 T cell receptor beta chains below come from one sample, sequenced in a study of blood T cell repertoires in COVID-19. Method: immunoSEQ multiplex PCR; TCRdb's copy keeps in-frame clones and lacks some. The table has some 300,000 clones, around 90% seen once. Sequencing was performed on PBMCs or T cells enriched from blood (not recorded which). These receptors were taken from a woman in her 30s who had recovered from COVID-19.

The genes are TRBV27 and TRBJ1-5; 7 nucleotides match TRBD1. The V segment lost 5 bases and the J segment 5 bases; nucleotides outside the gene matches: 12. Germline CDR1 MNHEY, CDR2 SMNVEV (reference sequence). This CDR3 region has 16 residues. The CDR3 is CASSPFRQGFYQPQHF. CDR3 in DNA: TGTGCCAGCAGTCCATTTAGACAGGGTTTCTATCAGCCCCAGCATTTT.

This clone was seen only once. The V gene is TRBV11-2, the J gene TRBJ1-1; 8 nucleotides line up with TRBD1. CDR1 SGHAT and CDR2 FQNNGV come from the germline V gene. V lost 5 bases to trimming and J lost 4 bases; unmatched junction nucleotides: 6. This CDR3 is built from 14 residues. The CDR3 spells CASSMDRAGTEAFF. The CDR3, as DNA: TGTGCCAGCAGCATGGACAGGGCGGGCACTGAAGCTTTCTTT. Together with reference TRBV11-2 and TRBJ1-1, the CDR3 gives the full variable domain: EAGVAQSPRYKIIEKRQSVAFWCNPISGHATLYWYQQILGQGPKLLIQFQNNGVVDDSQLPKDRFSAERLKGVDSTLKIQPAKLEDSAVYLCASSMDRAGTEAFFGQGTRLTVV.

The V call is TRBV28, the J call TRBJ1-5; 8 bases map to TRBD1. Germline-derived CDR1 and CDR2 are MDHEN and SYDVKM. Trimming removed 6 bases from V and 5 bases from J; junction bases left unmatched: 3. This CDR3 has 13 amino acids. The CDR3 here is CASRGQADQPQHF. CDR3 bases: TGTGCCAGCAGGGGACAGGCGGATCAGCCCCAGCATTTT.

This clone was picked up a small number of times. This rearrangement joins TRBV14 to TRBJ2-5; perhaps TRBD1 as D (5 bases). The germline gives CDR1 SGHDN, CDR2 FVKESK. V lost 2 bases, J lost 0 bases, and 10 bases lay in between. The CDR3 is 15 residues long. The CDR3 DNA reads as TGTGCCAGCAGCCAAAGCGACAGCCACCAAGAGACCCAGTACTTC. It encodes CASSQSDSHQETQYF. The variable domain in full, with the rest retrieved from reference TRBV14 and TRBJ2-5, is EAGVTQFPSHSVIEKGQTVTLRCDPISGHDNLYWYRRVMGKEIKFLLHFVKESKQDESGMPNNRFLAERTGGTYSTLKVQPAELEDSGVYFCASSQSDSHQETQYFGPGTRLLVL.

The chain has TRBV5-1 and TRBJ2-7; 9 bases align to TRBD1. CDR1 is SGHRS, CDR2 YFSETQ, per germline. V lost 5 bases and J lost 2; bases outside the gene matches: 8. This CDR3 is 15 amino acids long. The CDR3 spells CASSLPGQGTYEQYF. DNA for the CDR3: TGCGCCAGCAGTTTACCGGGACAGGGAACCTACGAGCAGTACTTC.

The chain is built from TRBV6-2 or TRBV6-3 and TRBJ1-5; 9 nucleotides line up with TRBD1. Germline assignment: CDR1 MNHEY and CDR2 SVGEGT. Trimming removed 3 bases from V and 2 bases from J; junction bases left unmatched: 5. The CDR3 spans 16 residues. As DNA, the CDR3 is TGTGCCAGCAGTTATCCGGGACAGGGTGGCAATCAGCCCCAGCATTTT. Translation: CASSYPGQGGNQPQHF.

The chain joins TRBV28 to TRBJ2-5, with 7 bases matching TRBD1. CDR3 size: 14 residues. Germline V gives CDR1 MDHEN, CDR2 SYDVKM. V gave up 6 bases and J gave up 0 bases; unmatched junction bases: 4. The CDR3 protein is CASSLTGNQETQYF. In DNA form, the CDR3 reads TGTGCCAGCAGCCTGACAGGGAACCAAGAGACCCAGTACTTC. The full variable domain, completed using reference TRBV28 and TRBJ2-5, is DVKVTQSSRYLVKRTGEKVFLECVQDMDHENMFWYRQDPGLGLRLIYFSYDVKMKEKGDIPEGYSVSREKKERFSLILESASTNQTSMYLCASSLTGNQETQYFGPGTRLLVL.

This clone showed up just once. The chain is built from TRBV2 and TRBJ2-3; 10 nucleotides line up with TRBD2. From germline, CDR1 is SNHLY and CDR2 FYNNEI. The CDR3 consists of 16 residues. The V and J ends lost 6 bases and 4 bases, in that order; junction bases with no gene match: 10. The CDR3 sequence: CASRDPRAGGPDTQYF. CDR3 bases: TGTGCCAGCAGGGACCCGCGAGCGGGGGGGCCAGATACGCAGTATTTT.

The rearrangement uses TRBV2 and TRBJ1-2; the D gene is possibly TRBD1 (5 bases). Germline CDR1 and CDR2: SNHLY and FYNNEI. The CDR3 is 14 amino acids. Trimming removed 0 bases at V and 3 bases at J, with 8 bases between. CDR3 in DNA: TGTGCCAGCAGTGAAGCGGCCAGGGACTATGGCTACACCTTC. This codes for CASSEAARDYGYTF. The full variable domain, completed using reference TRBV2 and TRBJ1-2, is EPEVTQTPSHQVTQMGQEVILRCVPISNHLYFYWYRQILGQKVEFLVSFYNNEISEKSEIFDDQFSVERPDGSNFTLKIRSTKLEDSAMYFCASSEAARDYGYTFGSGTRLTVV.

This chain joins TRBV7-9 and TRBJ2-5, with D unclear. The CDR3 has 14 residues. From germline, CDR1 is SEHNR and CDR2 FQNEAQ (reference sequence). V gave up 3 bases and J gave up 2 bases, with 10 bases separating them. The CDR3 sequence is CASSFEYEQETQYF. The CDR3 DNA reads TGTGCCAGCAGCTTTGAGTATGAACAAGAGACCCAGTACTTC.

The V call is TRBV27, the J call TRBJ1-5, with D possibly TRBD1 on 5 matching bases. CDR1 is MNHEY, CDR2 SMNVEV, per germline (reference sequence). The length of the CDR3 is 14 residues. Deletions cut 5 bases from V and 7 bases from J, with 15 bases between. The CDR3 spells CASSEFRQGQPQHF. The CDR3 DNA is TGTGCCAGCAGTGAGTTCCGGCAGGGCCAGCCCCAGCATTTT.

The rearrangement joins TRBV15 to TRBJ2-1; D unresolved. Looked up from germline, CDR1 is LNHNV and CDR2 is YYDKDF (reference sequence). The length of the CDR3 is 14 residues. Trimming shortened V by 0 bases and J by 7 bases, and 10 bases separated the two germline ends. CDR3 DNA: TGTGCCACCAGCAGAGACCCCCAAGCGAATGAGCAGTTCTTC. As protein: CATSRDPQANEQFF.

The CDR3 sequence is CASSPAAGTGVYEQYF. Written as DNA, the CDR3 is TGTGCCAGTAGCCCAGCCGCCGGGACAGGGGTCTACGAGCAGTACTTC. The genes are TRBV19 and TRBJ2-7; 10 nucleotides align to TRBD1. The trim removed 6 bases at V and 3 bases at J, leaving 11 bases unmatched. The CDR3 is 16 residues long. Germline values: CDR1 LNHDA, CDR2 SQIVND (reference sequence). Looking up the rest from reference TRBV19 and TRBJ2-7 gives the full variable domain: DGGITQSPKYLFRKEGQNVTLSCEQNLNHDAMYWYRQDPGQGLRLIYYSQIVNDFQKGDIAEGYSVSREKKESFPLTVTSAQKNPTAFYLCASSPAAGTGVYEQYFGPGTRLTVT.

The chain carries TRBV7-7 and TRBJ2-7; 8 bases line up with TRBD2. V lost 0 bases to trimming and J lost 4 bases; unmatched junction nucleotides: 5. This CDR3 is built from 15 residues. The germline V gene has CDR1 SSHAT and CDR2 FNYEAQ (reference sequence). CDR3 loop: CASSLASGSGYEQYF. The CDR3, as DNA: TGTGCCAGCAGCTTAGCGAGCGGGAGCGGGTACGAGCAGTACTTC.

The rearrangement links TRBV7-2 to TRBJ1-2, with D perhaps TRBD1 (5 bases). V was shortened by 6 bases and J by 8 bases, with 16 bases between the two germline ends. Germline CDR1 SGHTA, CDR2 FQGNSA. The CDR3 covers 13 residues. Here the CDR3 DNA reads TGTGCCAGCAGGAAAGGGGTTGATTGGGGCTACACCTTC. This translates into CASRKGVDWGYTF. The whole variable domain, filled in from reference TRBV7-2 and TRBJ1-2, reads GAGVSQSPSNKVTEKGKDVELRCDPISGHTALYWYRQSLGQGLEFLIYFQGNSAPDKSGLPSDRFSAERTGGSVSTLTIQRTQQEDSAVYLCASRKGVDWGYTFGSGTRLTVV.

The gene calls are TRBV3-1 (or the pseudogene TRBV3-2) and TRBJ2-1; 11 bases are shared with TRBD2. Germline assignment: CDR1 LGHDT and CDR2 YNNKEL (reference sequence). This CDR3 spans 16 amino acids. The ends lost 1 base at V and 6 bases at J; junction bases unmatched: 5. Here the CDR3 reads CASSQGRLAGGNEQFF. The CDR3 DNA is TGTGCCAGCAGCCAAGGCCGCCTAGCGGGGGGCAATGAGCAGTTCTTC.